These 27 T cell receptor beta chains share one sample of origin, sequenced in a study of blood T cell repertoires in COVID-19. TCRdb keeps only in-frame clones here, not all; method: immunoSEQ multiplex PCR. This repertoire shows about 90,000 clones, approximately 90% found once; its top ten account for about 0.51%. The sample taken for sequencing was peripheral blood. These receptors were obtained from a man between 60 and 70 years old with acute or convalescent COVID-19.

V is TRBV2 and J is TRBJ2-7, with D perhaps TRBD1 (6 bases). The CDR3 extends over 15 amino acids. V was shortened by 1 base and J by 3 bases, with 13 bases between the two germline ends. Looked up from germline, CDR1 is SNHLY and CDR2 is FYNNEI. The CDR3 sequence: CASSEDKGDIYEQYF. As DNA, the CDR3 is TGTGCCAGCAGTGAAGACAAGGGGGATATCTACGAGCAGTACTTC.

V and J are TRBV6-5 and TRBJ2-1, with 10 bases that match TRBD2. V lost 6 bases to trimming and J lost 2 bases; unmatched junction nucleotides: 4. This CDR3 spans 15 amino acids. Germline CDR1 and CDR2: MNHEY and SVGAGI. DNA for the CDR3: TGTGCCAGCAGCTTAGCGGGGGGTGCCTACAATGAGCAGTTCTTC. Translation: CASSLAGGAYNEQFF.

V gene TRBV11-2 combines with J gene TRBJ1-5, with 7 bases that match TRBD1. Per germline, CDR1 SGHAT and CDR2 FQNNGV. V lost 0 bases, J lost 5 bases, and 10 bases stayed unmatched. The CDR3 extends over 17 amino acids. CDR3 DNA: TGTGCCAGCAGCTTAGATCGGGGGACAGAGAAAGATCAGCCCCAGCATTTT. Its protein product is CASSLDRGTEKDQPQHF.

This clone was observed once. This sequence joins TRBV5-1 and TRBJ2-3; 12 bases fit TRBD2. With 4 bases clipped from V and 0 bases from J, the junction kept 9 bases outside the gene matches. This CDR3 region has 18 residues. The germline CDR1 and CDR2 sequences are SGHRS and YFSETQ. DNA for the CDR3: TGCGCCAGCAGCAGGTCTAGCGGGGGGGCTTTTAGCACAGATACGCAGTATTTT. Translated: CASSRSSGGAFSTDTQYF. Full variable domain (outside the CDR3, taken from reference TRBV5-1 and TRBJ2-3): KAGVTQTPRYLIKTRGQQVTLSCSPISGHRSVSWYQQTPGQGLQFLFEYFSETQRNKGNFPGRFSGRQFSNSRSEMNVSTLELGDSALYLCASSRSSGGAFSTDTQYFGPGTRLTVL.

This chain uses TRBV7-8 with TRBJ2-7; 8 positions match TRBD1. Germline V gives CDR1 SGHVS, CDR2 FQNEAQ. Unmatched junction bases numbered 6, after V lost 4 bases and J lost 1 base. CDR3 length: 15 residues. CDR3 sequence reads: CASSSSDRASYEQYF. CDR3 coding DNA: TGTGCCAGCAGCTCCTCGGACAGGGCGTCCTACGAGCAGTACTTC.

This chain uses TRBV6-6 with TRBJ2-4; 7 bases line up with TRBD1. CDR1 MNHNY and CDR2 SVGAGI come from the germline V gene (reference sequence). The CDR3 length is 13 residues. V lost 2 bases, J lost 5 bases, and 0 bases stayed unmatched. The CDR3 loop reads CASSYGTENIQYF. The CDR3 bases are TGTGCCAGCAGTTACGGGACAGAAAACATTCAGTACTTC.

The chain recombines TRBV14 with TRBJ2-3; a weak D match, TRBD2 (6 bases). V was cut by 7 bases and J by 6 bases, with 14 bases left in between. The CDR3 is made up of 13 amino acids. The germline V gene encodes CDR1 SGHDN and CDR2 FVKESK. CDR3 in DNA: TGTGCCAGCACCGCGGGGAATATGGATACGCAGTATTTT. This translates into CASTAGNMDTQYF.

The rearrangement joins TRBV4-1 to TRBJ2-6; D is undetermined. The V gene's germline CDR1 is MGHRA and CDR2 YSYEKL. This CDR3 has 18 residues. The V end was cut by 1 base, the J end by 0 bases, with 13 bases between. The CDR3: CASSQVSRAPSGANVLTF. In DNA, the CDR3 is TGCGCCAGCAGCCAAGTTTCGCGAGCCCCCTCTGGGGCCAACGTCCTGACTTTC.

There are a few counts of this clone. The V call is TRBV9, the J call TRBJ2-5, with 7 bases identical to TRBD2. Germline CDR1 SGDLS, CDR2 YYNGEE. Losses at the gene ends were 0 bases for V and 5 bases for J; bases not matched to a gene: 7. There are 15 residues in the CDR3. DNA of the CDR3: TGTGCCAGCAGCGTAGGAGGGAGGGCCCGTGAGACCCAGTACTTC. Amino acids: CASSVGGRARETQYF. Full variable domain (remainder filled in from reference TRBV9 and TRBJ2-5): DSGVTQTPKHLITATGQRVTLRCSPRSGDLSVYWYQQSLDQGLQFLIQYYNGEERAKGNILERFSAQQFPDLHSELNLSSLELGDSALYFCASSVGGRARETQYFGPGTRLLVL.

V and J are TRBV5-1 and TRBJ2-7; 11 nucleotides line up with TRBD2. Germline V lookup: CDR1 SGHRS, CDR2 YFSETQ. CDR3 length equals 18 residues. J was trimmed by 3 bases and V by 5 bases; bases with no gene match: 16. CDR3 in DNA: TGCGCCAGCAGTCCCTCGCGGGGGTCGGGGACTAGCGGCTACGAGCAGTACTTC. This encodes CASSPSRGSGTSGYEQYF.

This chain uses TRBV27 with TRBJ2-1; D may be TRBD2 (5 bases). The CDR3 runs 14 residues. The germline gives CDR1 MNHEY, CDR2 SMNVEV (reference sequence). Trimming removed 3 bases at V and 3 bases at J, with 9 bases between. CDR3 sequence (DNA): TGTGCCAGCAGTTTGAGGGTTCTCTACAATGAGCAGTTCTTC. Residues: CASSLRVLYNEQFF.

J is TRBJ1-2 and V is TRBV6-5, with TRBD1 matching 9 bases. Germline CDR1 MNHEY, CDR2 SVGAGI. This CDR3 contains 13 residues. The V and J ends lost 5 bases and 8 bases, in that order; junction bases with no gene match: 6. CDR3 region: CASSPGQGRGYTF. CDR3 in DNA: TGTGCCAGCAGTCCGGGACAGGGCCGCGGCTACACCTTC.

The rearrangement links TRBV6-6 to TRBJ1-1, with TRBD1 matching 8 bases. This CDR3 is 15 amino acids long. From germline, CDR1 is MNHNY and CDR2 SVGAGI (reference sequence). With V trimmed by 6 bases and J by 0 bases, 6 bases remained unmatched. CDR3 coding DNA: TGTGCCAGCAGCCCACAGGGGGTCATGAACACTGAAGCTTTCTTT. Protein product: CASSPQGVMNTEAFF.

The genes are TRBV28 and TRBJ1-4, with D hard to call. The CDR3 covers 14 residues. Germline V gene sequence: CDR1 MDHEN, CDR2 SYDVKM. Trimming pared 4 bases from V and 8 bases from J, leaving 14 bases between. CDR3: CASSSWMGGEKLFF. In DNA form, the CDR3 reads TGTGCCAGCAGTTCCTGGATGGGCGGGGAAAAACTGTTTTTT.

This clone was seen just once. The chain recombines TRBV19 with TRBJ2-1, with 8 bases identical to TRBD2. There are 14 residues in the CDR3. The ends lost 3 bases at V and 12 bases at J; junction bases unmatched: 10. Germline V CDR1 and CDR2: LNHDA, SQIVND (reference sequence). The CDR3 DNA reads TGTGCCAGTAGTATCGGGGTAGCGGGATTGGGGCAGTTCTTC. Translation gives CASSIGVAGLGQFF.

This chain connects TRBV6-5 to TRBJ2-1; tentatively, D is TRBD2 (5 bases). CDR1 and CDR2 (germline): MNHEY, SVGAGI. The CDR3 runs to 13 residues. Trimming stripped 6 bases from V and 7 bases from J, with 13 bases between. CDR3 region: CASREPGVNEQFF. CDR3 bases: TGTGCCAGCAGAGAGCCCGGGGTTAATGAGCAGTTCTTC.

On this clone itself: Other nucleotide sequences in the sample specify the same CDR3. The J gene is TRBJ2-5, the V gene TRBV5-1; unclear D gene. This CDR3 comprises 11 residues. Trimming shortened V by 4 bases and J by 2 bases, and 3 bases separated the two germline ends. Germline loops: CDR1 SGHRS, CDR2 YFSETQ. In DNA, the CDR3 is TGCGCCAGCAGCCTACAAGAGACCCAGTACTTC. Encoded protein: CASSLQETQYF.

This clone has only one observation. The chain couples TRBV7-9 to TRBJ2-1, with a possible D match to TRBD1 (5 bases). V lost 1 base, J lost 0 bases, and 7 bases lay in between. This CDR3 region has 15 residues. Germline V lookup: CDR1 SEHNR, CDR2 FQNEAQ (reference sequence). CDR3 DNA sequence: TGTGCCAGCAGCTTAGAGGGGCCCTCCTACAATGAGCAGTTCTTC. This encodes CASSLEGPSYNEQFF.

This chain uses TRBV10-3 with TRBJ1-1; D is ambiguous. The CDR3 loop spans 16 amino acids. From germline, CDR1 is ENHRY and CDR2 SYGVKD. V lost 2 bases to trimming and J lost 3 bases, with 16 bases between them. Here the CDR3 reads CAISESPSPPDTEAFF. Here the CDR3 DNA reads TGTGCCATCAGTGAGAGTCCTAGTCCGCCTGACACTGAAGCTTTCTTT.

The chain couples TRBV19 to TRBJ1-2; a possible D gene is TRBD1 (5 bases). The CDR3 contains 15 residues. Germline V gene lookup returns CDR1 LNHDA and CDR2 SQIVND (reference sequence). The V and J ends lost 5 bases and 1 base respectively, with 14 bases between them. The CDR3, as DNA: TGTGCCAGTAGTCCGGCCGGGGGAGGTAACTATGGCTACACCTTC. Amino acids: CASSPAGGGNYGYTF.

The rearrangement links TRBV20-1 to TRBJ2-1, with no clear D. The V and J ends lost 5 bases and 10 bases respectively, with 12 bases between them. This CDR3 region has 11 residues. The germline CDR1 and CDR2 sequences are DFQATT and SNEGSKA (reference sequence). The CDR3 protein is CSAAPLREQFF. The CDR3 region has the DNA TGCAGTGCTGCCCCCCTTCGGGAGCAGTTCTTC.

The rearrangement uses TRBV11-2 and TRBJ1-6; D perhaps matches TRBD1 (5 bases). Germline assignment: CDR1 SGHAT and CDR2 FQNNGV. Trimming shortened V by 2 bases and J by 10 bases, and 15 bases separated the two germline ends. CDR3 size: 15 residues. CDR3 region: CASSLTGQGSSPLHF. The CDR3 DNA is TGTGCCAGCAGCTTAACCGGCCAGGGATCCTCACCCCTCCACTTT.

CDR3 amino acids: CASRRTSASLETQYF. In nucleotides, the CDR3 is TGTGCCAGCAGACGGACTAGCGCATCATTAGAGACCCAGTACTTC. The chain combines TRBV6-5 with TRBJ2-5, with 9 bases identical to TRBD2. The CDR3 has 15 residues. CDR1 is MNHEY, CDR2 SVGAGI, per germline. J gave up 4 bases and V 6 bases, and 9 bases lay outside the gene matches.

This clone was seen once. The gene calls are TRBV6-5 and TRBJ2-5, with 8 positions matching TRBD2. Trimming cost V 0 bases and J 2 bases; bases outside gene matches: 2. The CDR3 has 15 amino acids. The germline V gene encodes CDR1 MNHEY and CDR2 SVGAGI. CDR3 in amino acids: CASSYSGLAQETQYF. The CDR3 nucleotides are TGTGCCAGCAGTTACTCAGGACTAGCACAAGAGACCCAGTACTTC.

This clone was detected once. This sequence joins TRBV19 and TRBJ1-1; D call uncertain. The germline V and J ends were trimmed by 7 bases and 7 bases, with 19 bases remaining between them. The CDR3 is 14 residues long. Germline V gene data show CDR1 as LNHDA and CDR2 as SQIVND (reference sequence). In DNA form, the CDR3 reads TGTGCCAGTACTCATCCGGGTTTGTTGGTTGAAGCTTTCTTT. This sequence encodes CASTHPGLLVEAFF.

The chain carries TRBV5-1 and TRBJ1-4; D possibly corresponds to TRBD1 (6 bases). Germline loops: CDR1 SGHRS, CDR2 YFSETQ. CDR3 size: 16 residues. V lost 4 bases and J lost 0, with 13 bases in between. CDR3 sequence: CASSGRTDPTNEKLFF. CDR3 nucleotides: TGCGCCAGCAGCGGACGGACAGACCCAACTAATGAAAAACTGTTTTTT. Combining the CDR3 with reference TRBV5-1 and TRBJ1-4 gives the whole variable domain KAGVTQTPRYLIKTRGQQVTLSCSPISGHRSVSWYQQTPGQGLQFLFEYFSETQRNKGNFPGRFSGRQFSNSRSEMNVSTLELGDSALYLCASSGRTDPTNEKLFFGSGTQLSVL.

The chain combines TRBV5-1 with TRBJ2-7; 14 nucleotides agree with TRBD2. This CDR3 is 16 amino acids long. From germline, CDR1 is SGHRS and CDR2 YFSETQ. After removal of 4 bases from V and 0 bases from J, the junction contained 3 bases not matched to a gene. The CDR3 DNA is TGCGCCAGCAGCCGGGGGACTAGCGGGAGCTCCTACGAGCAGTACTTC. This codes for CASSRGTSGSSYEQYF.